This TCR beta chain was documented in a study of blood T cells in healthy people across ages. Notes on the study in general: Across the age range, TCR beta diversity per million T cells fell in a roughly linear way.

A J-beta primer mix and a sample-barcoded 5' primer were used in a second PCR of roughly 6 to 11 cycles. The template-switch adaptor was a 5' adaptor with 12 random nucleotides. It tagged each cDNA molecule. MiXCR, applied by TCRdb to the 5' RACE reads, yields one record per CDR3 protein. The sample holds approximately 1.5 million distinct CDR3 sequences, 34% seen once. As for this clonotype: Its antigen remains unidentified.

Those donating, healthy Caucasian individuals from Russia, were aged 6 to 90. Sequenced input: blood. This receptor was identified in a woman aged 25-40 years in good health.

CDR3 in amino acids: CASSVSAAYGYTF. The CDR3 DNA is TGTGCCAGCAGCGTATCGGCAGCCTATGGCTACACCTTC. V usage is TRBV9 and J usage is TRBJ1-2; no reliable D call. Per germline, CDR1 SGDLS and CDR2 YYNGEE. V gave up 1 base and J gave up 4 bases, with 8 bases separating them. The CDR3 is 13 amino acids.